This T cell receptor (beta chain) was captured in a study of long-term antiretroviral therapy in people with HIV. General study results and limits: Repertoire composition at all time points was dominated by clones that had expanded before ART. Post-ART diversity increased but stayed below transplant donor controls.

An immunoSEQ assay, version v3.0, was performed at survey level. Sequencing was directed toward about 35,000-50,000 T-cell genomes in each sample. The protocol was immunoSEQ multiplex PCR, while the TCRdb copy is restricted to in-frame clones and leaves out a portion. This sample has tens of thousands of clones, with 82% found just once. The CDR3 runs 14 residues. V gave up 2 bases and J gave up 2 bases, with 9 bases separating them. Germline V gene lookup returns CDR1 SGHAT and CDR2 FQNNGV. Concerning this clone itself: Its antigen is unidentified.

The receptor's source is a man younger than 35 with HIV. This chain uses TRBV11-2 with TRBJ1-1; D gene uncertain. Sample: unsorted PBMCs, taken 0.5 years after starting antiretroviral therapy. The CDR3 loop reads CASSLSQLNTEAFF. The CDR3 bases are TGTGCCAGCAGCTTATCCCAGCTTAACACTGAAGCTTTCTTT.